This TCR beta chain was sequenced during a study of T cell repertoires in cytomegalovirus infection. The ends were cut back, 6 bases at V and 0 bases at J, with 12 bases in the middle. Per germline, CDR1 MDHEN and CDR2 SYDVKM. The CDR3 is made up of 16 amino acids. On this clonotype: Its antigen is not identified.

TCRdb recomputed calls from the reads with MiXCR, one row per CDR3 protein. The table shows about 900,000 distinct CDR3 sequences, with approximately 31% occurring only once. The material was cultured CD8+ T cells from PBMCs, obtained from culture after CMV antigen stimulation. The genes are TRBV28 and TRBJ2-6; D not certain. The source is a human donor in good health (CMV status not recorded). Some clones in this sample may be carry-over from other donors' samples. CDR3: CASRDLANSGANVLTF. The CDR3 DNA sequence: TGTGCCAGCAGAGATCTGGCGAACTCTGGGGCCAACGTCCTGACTTTC.